The source of this TCR beta chain is a study of shared clonotypes between healthy human individuals (dated by TCRdb to about 2020). With respect to the entire study: A couple of women and three men aged 18 to 49 years were included in the cohort. To estimate repertoire size and how much clonotype sharing occurs between individuals, the study deeply sequenced the blood TCR repertoires of about five healthy adults. Libraries were prepared and TCR repertoires were sequenced by different laboratories using diverse techniques, in order to increase sequencing depth and limit assay-specific biases. Between about 0.8 and 8.9 billion PBMCs per donor were obtained by leukapheresis. General conclusions and limits of the study: Because the study included only a small number of donors, the genetic and exposure-history diversity represented was limited. Sampling was limited to blood, and TCR repertoires in tissue likely differ from TCR repertoires in blood. Based on pairwise subsampling, the degree of clonotype sharing among donors was expected to be affected by sequencing depth.

Using the deep immunoSEQ assay, TCR CDR3 regions were amplified from genomic DNA by multiplex PCR. Genomic DNA extracted from each cell subset was distributed evenly over all wells of several immunoSEQ 96-well plates, and each plate served as one replicate. Each replicate PCR for unsorted PBMC received 300 to 350 ng genomic DNA, equal to about 30,000 T cell genomes. Ten immunoSEQ deep assay plates were used to sequence the unsorted PBMC genomic DNA. Purified libraries were quantified with a Qubit 3.0 fluorometer, sized on a Bioanalyzer 2100, and re-quantified with the KAPA Library Quantification kit. A separate single-read 150-cycle Illumina NextSeq 550 flow cell was used to sequence each immunoSEQ 96-well plate. Turning to the authors' computational methods: Because only junctional sequences without quality scores were contained in the immunoSEQ output, filtering matching that applied to full-length reads could not be performed. To assign V/J genes and CDR3, sequences were annotated using PyIR, a Python wrapper for IgBLAST v1.9, with IMGT germline references. Reads were filtered out if the reads had weak V/J assignments (E-value above 1e-6), no CDR3, stop codons, out-of-frame junctions, or ambiguous translated residues. V3J clonotypes were defined as sequences sharing an identical inferred V gene, J gene, and CDR3 amino acid sequence. To compute the percentage overlap between repertoires, the number of shared unique clonotypes was divided by the size of the smaller repertoire. RTK rarefaction, the Chao1 estimator, and Recon v2.1 estimates of unobserved clonotypes were used to assess repertoire richness. What TCRdb holds here is the immuneACCESS table cut down to in-frame rearrangements. Part of the clones is not present; checked against another copy, under half of the missing clones reflect an unresolved V gene, and the others are unexplained. That table supplies the V and J calls and clone size; D and trimming were determined from the DNA. The sample data list approximately 500,000 clones, and 81% of these were observed just once. The leading ten clones occupy roughly 13% of the sample.

This clone was seen more than once but under ten times. The specificity of this receptor is unknown. No clone much larger than this one lies a single base away; base qualities are absent. The germline V gene supplies CDR1 SGHDN and CDR2 FVKESK. Trimming accounts for 0 bases at V and 0 bases at J, while the number of junction bases matched to no gene is 7. The CDR3 sequence holds 17 residues, the cysteine and phenylalanine included. The DNA shown is the 51-base CDR3, in frame from base 1. Donors were healthy HIV-negative adults with no recently reported acute infections or vaccinations. All donors were Caucasian adults living in Nashville, Tennessee, USA. For unsorted samples, roughly 90 million PBMCs were counted, and genomic DNA was extracted using the QIAamp DNA Blood Mini kit. After blood collection by leukapheresis, PBMCs were isolated using Ficoll-Histopaque density gradient centrifugation and then cryopreserved in the vapor phase of liquid nitrogen.

This receptor was taken from a woman between 35 and 50 years old in good health. Some clones in this sample may be carry-over from other donors' samples. Recombination linked TRBV14 to TRBJ2-7, with TRBD1 identical over 8 junction bases. The sample was PBMCs. The CDR3 corresponds to CASSQDWRTGSSYEQYF. The sequenced DNA is TGTGCCAGCAGCCAAGATTGGCGGACAGGGAGCTCCTACGAGCAGTACTTC.